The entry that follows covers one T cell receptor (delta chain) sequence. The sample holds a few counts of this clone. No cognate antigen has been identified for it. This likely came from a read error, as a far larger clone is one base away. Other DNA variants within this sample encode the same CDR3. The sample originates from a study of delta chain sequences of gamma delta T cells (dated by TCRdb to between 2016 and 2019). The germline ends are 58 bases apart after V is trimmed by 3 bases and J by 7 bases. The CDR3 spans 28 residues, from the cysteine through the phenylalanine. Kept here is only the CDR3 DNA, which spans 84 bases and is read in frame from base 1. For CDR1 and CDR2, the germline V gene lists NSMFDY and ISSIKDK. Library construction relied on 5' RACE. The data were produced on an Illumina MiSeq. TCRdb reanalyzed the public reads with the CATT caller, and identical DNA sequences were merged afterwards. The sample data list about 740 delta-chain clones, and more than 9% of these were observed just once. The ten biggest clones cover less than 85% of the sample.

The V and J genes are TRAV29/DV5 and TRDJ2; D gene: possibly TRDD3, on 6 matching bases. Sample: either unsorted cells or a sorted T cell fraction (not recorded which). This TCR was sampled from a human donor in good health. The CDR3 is CAAKTSRPGPKPQILVGASWPYGAQLFF. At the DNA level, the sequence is TGTGCAGCAAAAACTAGTCGGCCCGGTCCAAAGCCCCAAATTTTGGTGGGGGCCTCTTGGCCCTATGGAGCACAACTCTTCTTT.